A selection of T cell receptor beta chains follows, all from one sample in a study of naive and memory T cell subsets. TCRdb passed the UMI-ligation and nested PCR reads through MiXCR, listing each CDR3 protein once. Of tens of thousands of distinct CDR3 sequences in the sample, around 6.5% are singletons; the top ten hold over 1.5%. The sequenced material came from central memory CD4+ T cells from blood. These receptors were obtained from a human donor in good health. Both conserved end residues are trimmed from each CDR3.

cdr3_aa | v_call
ASSRKGTAGTDTQY | TRBV7-2
ASSYSTGGYGYT | TRBV13
ASTESPTGYEQY | TRBV5-1
ASRGDGYEQY | TRBV11-1
ASSLTYEQY | TRBV6-6
SALRGSMPQETQY | TRBV29-1
ASRPADRATNEKLF | TRBV6-2/TRBV6-3
ASSSLRGQGGSPLH | TRBV7-7
ASGPWGSGNEKLF | TRBV12-3/TRBV12-4
ASSMGLPGTQY | TRBV5-6
ASSSASGGYETQY | TRBV5-4
ATSDLRGTSGYNEQF | TRBV24-1
ASSKRDRQNQPQH | TRBV6-6
ASSRSAGQPQH | TRBV6-5
ASSQAVPSQETQY | TRBV5-1
SASLRLAGDTDTQY | TRBV20-1
ASLRDGASNYGYT | TRBV5-1
ASSLKGPPPDIQY | TRBV5-5
SARTLPPTGFYYGYT | TRBV20-1
ASSYTQAASGELF | TRBV6-5
ASHEGQGRRAEAF | TRBV28
ASSAGLAGRETQY | TRBV2
AIKAGYGNTIY | TRBV10-3
ASSPGQLYGYT | TRBV6-2/TRBV6-3
ASSLGQAVFEQY | TRBV12-3/TRBV12-4
ASSSEVNRGNYGYT | TRBV5-4
ASSWSPGHPTYEQY | TRBV12-3/TRBV12-4
SAAGTSGNEQF | TRBV29-1
ASRNGQANSPLH | TRBV18
SVETGFNQPQH | TRBV29-1
ASSQGPPGGDEQY | TRBV12-3/TRBV12-4
ASSQSPPGLQY | TRBV3-1
ASSGNEQF | TRBV12-3/TRBV12-4
ATRTNMNTEAF | TRBV24-1
ASSLGPGGVQKETQY | TRBV5-1
ASSFLTVGQKNTDTQY | TRBV7-8
ASSHRDRRGSGELF | TRBV19
ATSDLRREGNEQF | TRBV24-1
ASTSRGQDQETQY | TRBV7-9